The source of this TCR beta chain is a study of blood T cell repertoires in COVID-19. In the study overall: Material from acute and convalescent COVID-19 was sourced from the United States, Italy and Spain. Sample material is recorded as cDNA or gDNA derived from T cells, B-cell-depleted T cells, or PBMCs.

Methods used by the authors: Counts of nucleated cells, estimated from reference gene primer amplification, were obtained. The table came from immunoSEQ multiplex PCR; TCRdb's copy has only in-frame clones and leaves some out. Clonal size and the V and J genes are those of that table, whereas D and trimming came from the DNA. This table holds roughly 260,000 clones, about four fifths found once. V lost 4 bases to trimming and J lost 0 bases, with 16 bases between them. Germline CDR1 MRHNA, CDR2 SNTAGT. CDR3 length equals 16 residues. This chain connects TRBV6-4 to TRBJ2-7, with D possibly matching TRBD2 (6 bases). What was sequenced was peripheral blood. This clonotype was obtained from a woman in her 70s with acute or convalescent COVID-19. This CDR3 is CASSGLWGDDSYEQYF. The DNA for the CDR3 is TGTGCCAGCAGTGGCCTCTGGGGGGACGACTCCTACGAGCAGTACTTC.